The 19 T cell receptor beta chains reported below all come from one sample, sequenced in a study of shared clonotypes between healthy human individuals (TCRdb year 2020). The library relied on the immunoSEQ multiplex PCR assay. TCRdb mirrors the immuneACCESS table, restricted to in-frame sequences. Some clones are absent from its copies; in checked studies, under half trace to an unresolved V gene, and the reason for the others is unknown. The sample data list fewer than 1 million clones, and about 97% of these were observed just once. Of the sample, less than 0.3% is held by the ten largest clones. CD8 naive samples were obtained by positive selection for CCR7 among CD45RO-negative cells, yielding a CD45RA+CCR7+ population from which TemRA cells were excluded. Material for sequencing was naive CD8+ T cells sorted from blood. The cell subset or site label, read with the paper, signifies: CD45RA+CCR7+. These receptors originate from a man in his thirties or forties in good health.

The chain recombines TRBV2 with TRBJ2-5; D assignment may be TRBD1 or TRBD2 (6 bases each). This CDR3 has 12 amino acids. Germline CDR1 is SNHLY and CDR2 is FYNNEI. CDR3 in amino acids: CATGGYQETQYF. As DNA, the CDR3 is TGTGCTACCGGGGGCTACCAAGAGACCCAGTACTTC.

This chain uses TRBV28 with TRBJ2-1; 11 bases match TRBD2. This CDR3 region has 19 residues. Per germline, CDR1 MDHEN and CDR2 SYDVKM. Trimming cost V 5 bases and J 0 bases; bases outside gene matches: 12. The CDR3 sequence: CASSDPEVTSGSSYNEQFF. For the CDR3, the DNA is TGTGCCAGCAGTGACCCGGAGGTTACTAGCGGGAGCTCCTACAATGAGCAGTTCTTC.

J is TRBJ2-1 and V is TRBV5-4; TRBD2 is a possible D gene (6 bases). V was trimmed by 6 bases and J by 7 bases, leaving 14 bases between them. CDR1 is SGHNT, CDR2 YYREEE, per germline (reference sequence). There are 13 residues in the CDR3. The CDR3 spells CASTRWAGNEQFF. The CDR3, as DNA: TGTGCCAGCACCCGTTGGGCGGGGAATGAGCAGTTCTTC. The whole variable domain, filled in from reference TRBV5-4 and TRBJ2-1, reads ETGVTQSPTHLIKTRGQQVTLRCSSQSGHNTVSWYQQALGQGPQFIFQYYREEENGRGNFPPRFSGLQFPNYSSELNVNALELDDSALYLCASTRWAGNEQFFGPGTRLTVL.

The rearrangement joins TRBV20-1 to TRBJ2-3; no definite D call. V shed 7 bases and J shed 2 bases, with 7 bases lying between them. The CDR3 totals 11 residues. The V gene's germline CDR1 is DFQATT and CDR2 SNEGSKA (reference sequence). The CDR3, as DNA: TGCAGTGTCCTTGACACAGATACGCAGTATTTT. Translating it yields CSVLDTDTQYF.

The CDR3 here is CASSVLMLDTQYF. The CDR3 DNA is TGTGCCAGCAGCGTGTTAATGTTGGATACGCAGTATTTT. V is TRBV9 and J is TRBJ2-3; D ambiguous. V shed 2 bases and J shed 6 bases, with 10 bases lying between them. Germline CDR1 and CDR2: SGDLS and YYNGEE. The CDR3 sequence is 13 residues long. Full variable domain (missing parts from reference TRBV9 and TRBJ2-3): DSGVTQTPKHLITATGQRVTLRCSPRSGDLSVYWYQQSLDQGLQFLIQYYNGEERAKGNILERFSAQQFPDLHSELNLSSLELGDSALYFCASSVLMLDTQYFGPGTRLTVL.

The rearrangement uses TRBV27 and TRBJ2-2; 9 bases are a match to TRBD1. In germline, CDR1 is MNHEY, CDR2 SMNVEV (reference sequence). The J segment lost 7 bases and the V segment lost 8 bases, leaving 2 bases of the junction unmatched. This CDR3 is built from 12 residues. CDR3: CASGQGIGELFF. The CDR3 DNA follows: TGTGCCAGCGGACAGGGGATCGGGGAGCTGTTTTTT.

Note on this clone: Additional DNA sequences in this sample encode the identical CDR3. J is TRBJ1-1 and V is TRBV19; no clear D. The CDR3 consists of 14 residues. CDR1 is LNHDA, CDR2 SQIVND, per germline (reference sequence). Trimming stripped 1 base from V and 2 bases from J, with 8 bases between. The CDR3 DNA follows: TGTGCCAGTAGTATAGGTGGAGGTAACACTGAAGCTTTCTTT. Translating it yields CASSIGGGNTEAFF.

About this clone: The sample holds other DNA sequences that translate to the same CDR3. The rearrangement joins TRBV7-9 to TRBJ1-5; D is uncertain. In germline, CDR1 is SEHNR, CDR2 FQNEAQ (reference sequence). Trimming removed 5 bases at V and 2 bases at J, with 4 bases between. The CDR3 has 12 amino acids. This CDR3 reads CASSQGNQPQHF. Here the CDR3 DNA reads TGTGCCAGCAGCCAAGGCAATCAGCCCCAGCATTTT.

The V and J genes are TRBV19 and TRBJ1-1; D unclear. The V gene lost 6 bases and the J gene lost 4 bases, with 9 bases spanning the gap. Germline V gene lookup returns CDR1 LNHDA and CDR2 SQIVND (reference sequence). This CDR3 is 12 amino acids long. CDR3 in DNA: TGTGCCAGTAGCAACCGGGCCACTGAAGCTTTCTTT. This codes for CASSNRATEAFF.

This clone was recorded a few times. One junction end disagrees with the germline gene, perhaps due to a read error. CDR3 region: CASLSPTYEQHF. The CDR3 nucleotides read TGTGCCAGCCTCTCCCCCACCTACGAGCAGCACTTC. The chain is built from TRBV6-5 and TRBJ2-7, with D uncertain. Germline V gene lookup returns CDR1 MNHEY and CDR2 SVGAGI. The CDR3 has 12 amino acids.

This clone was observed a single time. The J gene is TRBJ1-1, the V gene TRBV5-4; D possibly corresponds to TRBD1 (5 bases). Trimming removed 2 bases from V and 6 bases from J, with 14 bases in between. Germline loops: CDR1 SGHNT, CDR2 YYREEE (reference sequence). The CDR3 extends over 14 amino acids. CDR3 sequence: CASSFGGGPAEAFF. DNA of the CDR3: TGTGCCAGCAGCTTTGGCGGGGGTCCAGCTGAAGCTTTCTTT.

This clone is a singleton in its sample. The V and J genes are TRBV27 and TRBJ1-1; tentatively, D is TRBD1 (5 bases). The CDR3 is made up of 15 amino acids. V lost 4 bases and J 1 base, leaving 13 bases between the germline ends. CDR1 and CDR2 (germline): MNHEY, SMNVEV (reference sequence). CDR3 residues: CASSWGGVWNTEAFF. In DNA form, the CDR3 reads TGTGCCAGCAGTTGGGGGGGGGTCTGGAACACTGAAGCTTTCTTT.

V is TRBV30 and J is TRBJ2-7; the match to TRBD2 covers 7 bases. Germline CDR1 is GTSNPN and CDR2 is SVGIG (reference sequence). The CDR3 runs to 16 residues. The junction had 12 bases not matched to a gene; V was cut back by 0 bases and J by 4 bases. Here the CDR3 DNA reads TGTGCCTGGAGTGTTGAGGTGGGAGGGCCGGGGTACGAGCAGTACTTC. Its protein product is CAWSVEVGGPGYEQYF. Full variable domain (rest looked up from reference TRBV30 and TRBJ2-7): SQTIHQWPATLVQPVGSPLSLECTVEGTSNPNLYWYRQAAGRGLQLLFYSVGIGQISSEVPQNLSASRPQDRQFILSSKKLLLSDSGFYLCAWSVEVGGPGYEQYFGPGTRLTVT.

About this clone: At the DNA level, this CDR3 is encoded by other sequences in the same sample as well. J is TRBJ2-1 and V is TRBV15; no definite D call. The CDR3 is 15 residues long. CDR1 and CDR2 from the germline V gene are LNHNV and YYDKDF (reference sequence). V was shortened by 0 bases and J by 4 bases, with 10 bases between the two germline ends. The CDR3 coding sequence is TGTGCCACCAGCAGAGATCGGGCACCGTACAATGAGCAGTTCTTC. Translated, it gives CATSRDRAPYNEQFF.

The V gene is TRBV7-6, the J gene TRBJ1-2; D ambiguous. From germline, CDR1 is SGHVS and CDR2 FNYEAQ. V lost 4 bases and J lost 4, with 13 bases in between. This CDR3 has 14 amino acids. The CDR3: CASSSAAEGYGYTF. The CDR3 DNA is TGTGCCAGCAGCTCGGCCGCCGAGGGCTATGGCTACACCTTC. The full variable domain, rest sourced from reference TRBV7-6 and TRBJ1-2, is GAGVSQSPRYKVTKRGQDVALRCDPISGHVSLYWYRQALGQGPEFLTYFNYEAQQDKSGLPNDRFSAERPEGSISTLTIQRTEQRDSAMYRCASSSAAEGYGYTFGSGTRLTVV.

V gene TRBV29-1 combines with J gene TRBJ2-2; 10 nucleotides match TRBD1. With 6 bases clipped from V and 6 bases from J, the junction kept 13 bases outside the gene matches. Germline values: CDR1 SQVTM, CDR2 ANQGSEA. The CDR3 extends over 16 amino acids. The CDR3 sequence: CSVEGFFGTGAGELFF. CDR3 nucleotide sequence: TGCAGCGTCGAGGGGTTTTTCGGGACAGGGGCCGGGGAGCTGTTTTTT.

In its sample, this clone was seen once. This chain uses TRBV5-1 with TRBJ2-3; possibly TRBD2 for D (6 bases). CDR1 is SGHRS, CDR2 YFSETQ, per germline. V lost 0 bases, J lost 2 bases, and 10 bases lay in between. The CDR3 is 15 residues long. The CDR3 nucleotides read TGCGCCAGCAGCTTGGAAGGGACTTACACAGATACGCAGTATTTT. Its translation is CASSLEGTYTDTQYF.

Here the CDR3 DNA reads TGTGCCAGCAGCCGGGGACTAGCGGGCTCCTACGAGCAGTACTTC. This sequence encodes CASSRGLAGSYEQYF. This sequence joins TRBV7-6 and TRBJ2-7; 12 nucleotides align to TRBD2. The CDR3 has 15 residues. Germline-derived CDR1 and CDR2 are SGHVS and FNYEAQ. Trimming removed 5 bases from V and 0 bases from J; junction bases left unmatched: 2.

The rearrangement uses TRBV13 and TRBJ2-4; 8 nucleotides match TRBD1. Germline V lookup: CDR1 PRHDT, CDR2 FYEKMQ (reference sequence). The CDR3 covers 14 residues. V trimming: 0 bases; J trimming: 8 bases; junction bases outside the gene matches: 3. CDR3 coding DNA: TGTGCCAGCAGCTTAGGGACAGGGGAGGACATTCAGTACTTC. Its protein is CASSLGTGEDIQYF.